What follows describes a single TCR beta chain. There are 13 residues in the CDR3. V was pared by 2 bases and J by 5 bases, with 10 bases between. In germline, CDR1 is SGHNT, CDR2 YYREEE (reference sequence). The data originate from a study of blood T cell repertoires in COVID-19. Only in-frame clones appear in the TCRdb table, and some are missing; sequencing was by immunoSEQ multiplex PCR. The repertoire holds about 110,000 clones, with 88% as singletons. The TCR sequence derives from a human donor in a cohort sampled during active COVID-19. The chain is built from TRBV5-4 and TRBJ1-2; D call uncertain. The sequenced sample was peripheral blood. Here the CDR3 reads CASSFGQEYGYTF. CDR3 nucleotides: TGTGCCAGCAGCTTCGGTCAGGAATATGGCTACACCTTC.